This record concerns one TCR beta chain sequence. This sample is part of a study of blood T cell repertoires in COVID-19. Background on the study: Acute and convalescent COVID-19 specimens originated in the United States, Italy and Spain.

Germline V gives CDR1 SGHNT, CDR2 YENEEA. The CDR3 is 13 amino acids. The V gene lost 2 bases and the J gene lost 3 bases, with 8 bases spanning the gap. Original processing notes: Cell counts per sample came from amplifying reference gene primers. TCRdb's table, derived via immunoSEQ multiplex PCR, lists solely in-frame clones and lacks some. That table supplies the V and J calls and clone size; D and trimming were determined from the DNA. Among about 300,000 clones listed, approximately 90% were seen once. Material: peripheral blood. This chain connects TRBV11-3 to TRBJ2-7; possible D gene TRBD2, 6 bases. This TCR was sampled from a woman aged 45-59 years with COVID-19, enrolled during active disease. The CDR3 here is CASSLQGGYEQYF. CDR3 sequence (DNA): TGTGCCAGCAGCTTACAGGGAGGCTACGAGCAGTACTTC. Using reference TRBV11-3 and TRBJ2-7 for the parts outside the CDR3, the full variable domain is EAGVVQSPRYKIIEKKQPVAFWCNPISGHNTLYWYLQNLGQGPELLIRYENEEAVDDSQLPKDRFSAERLKGVDSTLKIQPAELGDSAVYLCASSLQGGYEQYFGPGTRLTVT.